This entry describes one T cell receptor beta chain. No antigen is known for it. Study-level findings and limits: The TCR gene usage of tumor memory CD4+ T cells clustered together with blood and lymph node memory CD4+ cells and with lymph node naive CD4+ cells. Tumor Treg TCRs overlapped most with tumor naive CD4+ cells.

This CDR3 region has 15 residues. Germline CDR1 is LNHDA and CDR2 is SQIVND (reference sequence). V was trimmed by 4 bases and J by 1 base, leaving 13 bases between them. Semi-nested PCR with Nested Universal Primer A followed constant-region reverse priming of full-length variable regions. TCRdb re-called the 5' RACE reads with MiXCR, one entry per CDR3 protein. The sample shows 35,000 to 45,000 distinct CDR3 sequences, over 20% of them seen only once. Cells sorted as Tregs were CD4+, CD25+ and CD127-/low. The sequenced sample was Tregs sorted from a lymph node. The TCR sequence derives from a female donor with breast cancer. The rearrangement joins TRBV19 to TRBJ1-1, with TRBD1 as a possible D gene (5 bases). Here the CDR3 reads CASSTRDGPNTEAFF. As DNA, the CDR3 is TGTGCCAGTAGTACACGGGACGGGCCGAACACTGAAGCTTTCTTT.